This TCR beta chain was obtained from a study of blood T cell repertoires in COVID-19. Study in general: Collection of acute and convalescent COVID-19 samples took place in the United States, Italy and Spain. The cDNA or gDNA used as material had been derived from T cells, B-cell-depleted T cells, or PBMCs.

TCRdb's table, derived via immunoSEQ multiplex PCR, lists solely in-frame clones and lacks some. The sample records about 190,000 clones, around 79% being singletons. The sequenced material came from peripheral blood. The receptor was derived from a man in his fifties who had recovered from COVID-19.

CDR3 DNA sequence: TGCGCCAGCAGCTTGTCTGCTAGCGGGAAAAGCACAGATACGCAGTATTTT. Translation: CASSLSASGKSTDTQYF. This chain connects TRBV5-1 to TRBJ2-3; 9 bases fit TRBD2. Germline lookup yields CDR1 SGHRS and CDR2 YFSETQ. The CDR3 is 17 amino acids. With V trimmed by 1 base and J by 0 bases, 6 bases remained unmatched.